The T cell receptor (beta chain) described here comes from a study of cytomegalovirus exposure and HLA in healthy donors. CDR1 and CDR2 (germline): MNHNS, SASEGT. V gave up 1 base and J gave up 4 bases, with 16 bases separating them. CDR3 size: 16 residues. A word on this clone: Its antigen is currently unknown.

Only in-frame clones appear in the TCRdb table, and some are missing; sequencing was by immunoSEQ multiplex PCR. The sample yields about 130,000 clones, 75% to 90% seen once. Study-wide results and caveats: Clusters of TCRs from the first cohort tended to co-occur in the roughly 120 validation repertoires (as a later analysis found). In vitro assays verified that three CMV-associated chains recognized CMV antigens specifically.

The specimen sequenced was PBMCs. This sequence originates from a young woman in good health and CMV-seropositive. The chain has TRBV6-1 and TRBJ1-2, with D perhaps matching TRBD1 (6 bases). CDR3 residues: CASSEVWAGVGYGYTF. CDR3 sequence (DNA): TGTGCCAGCAGTGAAGTTTGGGCAGGGGTAGGCTATGGCTACACCTTC.